The 21 T cell receptor beta chains listed next were all sequenced from one sample in a study of graft-versus-host responses after intestinal transplantation. The protocol was immunoSEQ multiplex PCR, while the TCRdb copy is restricted to in-frame clones and leaves out a portion. The sample lists about 88,000 clones; more than 85% were seen once. No cognate antigen is known for these TCRs. The sequencing here drew on unstimulated CD4+ T cells sorted from spleen or lymph node cells, taken before transplant. The receptors originated from a human donor who was the organ donor for an intestinal transplant.

The sample holds one count of this clone. This rearrangement joins TRBV1 to TRBJ2-1; the table's TRBD2 call for D was not verified on the DNA. TRBV1 counts as a pseudogene. The CDR3 sequence is 17 residues long. The CDR3 bases are TGCACCAGCAGCCAAGACTGGGGACTAGCGGGTTCCAATGAGCAGTTCTTC. It yields the protein CTSSQDWGLAGSNEQFF.

The genes are TRBV28 and TRBJ1-2; tentative D call: TRBD1 (6 bases). Germline values: CDR1 MDHEN, CDR2 SYDVKM. The CDR3 runs to 13 residues. Trimming took 7 bases from V and 3 from J, leaving 12 bases between them. This CDR3 reads CASKGHPHYGYTF. CDR3 nucleotides: TGTGCCAGCAAGGGACATCCCCACTATGGCTACACCTTC.

The sample holds a few counts of this clone. V is TRBV6-5 and J is TRBJ1-1; no firm D call. The CDR3 extends over 12 amino acids. Germline V CDR1 and CDR2: MNHEY, SVGAGI. V was shortened by 4 bases and J by 8 bases, with 11 bases between the two germline ends. CDR3 in amino acids: CASSSMWREAFF. In nucleotides, the CDR3 is TGTGCCAGCAGTTCTATGTGGAGGGAAGCTTTCTTT.

V and J are TRBV10-1 and TRBJ2-3; TRBD1 is a possible D gene (6 bases). V was trimmed by 8 bases and J by 6 bases, leaving 15 bases between them. CDR3 length equals 13 residues. Germline V lookup: CDR1 WNHNN, CDR2 SYGVQD (reference sequence). The CDR3 spells CASGRGPGDTQYF. In DNA form, the CDR3 reads TGCGCCAGCGGCAGGGGACCCGGGGATACGCAGTATTTT.

The chain recombines TRBV27 with TRBJ1-4, with 11 bases identical to TRBD1. The CDR3 covers 15 residues. The trim removed 10 bases at V and 7 bases at J, leaving 11 bases unmatched. Per the germline V gene, CDR1 is MNHEY and CDR2 is SMNVEV (reference sequence). The CDR3 DNA reads as TGTGCCATCGGAAAAACCGGGACAGGGGGTGAAAAACTGTTTTTT. Its translation: CAIGKTGTGGEKLFF.

The genes are TRBV30 and TRBJ2-1; perhaps TRBD2 as D (5 bases). Germline V gene data show CDR1 as GTSNPN and CDR2 as SVGIG (reference sequence). The V end lost 0 bases, the J end lost 8 bases, and 26 bases lay between the germline ends. The CDR3 sequence is 18 residues long. The CDR3 sequence: CAWSVLRRVRDRYDEQFF. The CDR3 region has the DNA TGTGCCTGGAGTGTTTTGCGCCGGGTGAGGGATCGTTACGATGAGCAGTTCTTC.

V and J are TRBV7-9 and TRBJ2-3, with TRBD2 matching over 12 bases. V lost 3 bases to trimming and J lost 1 base; unmatched junction nucleotides: 5. Per germline, CDR1 SEHNR and CDR2 FQNEAQ (reference sequence). The CDR3 runs to 17 residues. The CDR3 nucleotides read TGTGCCAGCAGCTTGGGGACTAGCGGGTTCCGCACAGATACGCAGTATTTT. Translated: CASSLGTSGFRTDTQYF. Filled out from reference TRBV7-9 and TRBJ2-3, the complete variable domain reads DTGVSQNPRHKITKRGQNVTFRCDPISEHNRLYWYRQTLGQGPEFLTYFQNEAQLEKSRLLSDRFSAERPKGSFSTLEIQRTEQGDSAMYLCASSLGTSGFRTDTQYFGPGTRLTVL.

The chain links TRBV29-1 to TRBJ1-2; 8 bases agree with TRBD1. This CDR3 has 11 residues. Looked up from germline, CDR1 is SQVTM and CDR2 is ANQGSEA. The V gene end was trimmed by 8 bases and the J gene end by 6 bases; junction bases not matched to a gene: 5. The CDR3 nucleotides are TGCAGCTCAGGACAGGGACATGGCTACACCTTC. Translated, it gives CSSGQGHGYTF.

The chain carries TRBV12-5 and TRBJ1-6; D is ambiguous. Trimming left V 1 base short and J 11 bases short, with 18 bases between. The CDR3 is 16 residues long. The germline CDR1 and CDR2 sequences are LGHNT and FRNRAP. As DNA, the CDR3 is TGTGCTAGTGGTTTGGCTCGATCGGAAATGAGGCCACCCCTCCACTTT. This encodes CASGLARSEMRPPLHF.

A single count supports this clone. The genes are TRBV12-5 and TRBJ1-2; 9 nucleotides align to TRBD1. Trimming took 6 bases from V and 4 from J; bases not matched to a gene: 6. CDR1 and CDR2 (germline): LGHNT, FRNRAP. The CDR3 is 14 amino acids. The CDR3 sequence is CASGPHRGLYGYTF. Here the CDR3 DNA reads TGTGCTAGTGGGCCCCACAGGGGGCTCTATGGCTACACCTTC.

This sequence joins TRBV18 and TRBJ2-5; D perhaps matches TRBD1 (5 bases). Germline values: CDR1 KGHSH, CDR2 LQKENI. Trimming removed 4 bases at V and 5 bases at J, with 8 bases between. This CDR3 is built from 12 residues. CDR3 bases: TGTGCCAGCTCACGACAGAACGAGACCCAGTACTTC. This gives the protein CASSRQNETQYF.

The chain carries TRBV11-2 and TRBJ2-5; TRBD2 is a possible D gene (6 bases). The CDR3 has 13 amino acids. V was pared by 6 bases and J by 3 bases, with 11 bases between. Per germline, CDR1 SGHAT and CDR2 FQNNGV. The chain's CDR3 is CASSGTGEETQYF. The DNA of the CDR3 is TGTGCCAGCAGTGGGACGGGAGAAGAGACCCAGTACTTC.

V usage is TRBV30 and J usage is TRBJ1-3, with 7 bases identical to TRBD1. The CDR3 spans 12 residues. The V gene end was trimmed by 5 bases and the J gene end by 3 bases; junction bases not matched to a gene: 1. CDR1 and CDR2 from the germline V gene are GTSNPN and SVGIG (reference sequence). The DNA for the CDR3 is TGTGCCTGGTCAGGGGGTGGAAACACCATATATTTT. It codes for CAWSGGGNTIYF.

This chain uses TRBV19 with TRBJ1-6; TRBD1 might be the D (5 bases). Germline CDR1 reads LNHDA; CDR2 reads SQIVND (reference sequence). Trimming took 5 bases from V and 4 from J, leaving 6 bases between them. The CDR3 extends over 13 amino acids. The CDR3 protein is CASSGQYNSPLHF. As DNA, the CDR3 is TGTGCCAGTAGTGGACAATATAATTCACCCCTCCACTTT.

In DNA, the CDR3 is TGTGCCAGCAGCCAATTTAACGGTTACGAGCAGTACTTC. Amino acid sequence: CASSQFNGYEQYF. The chain joins TRBV14 to TRBJ2-7; no clear D gene. V was cut by 2 bases and J by 4 bases, with 9 bases left in between. CDR1 SGHDN and CDR2 FVKESK come from the germline V gene. There are 13 residues in the CDR3.

The rearrangement links TRBV5-4 to TRBJ2-1; 7 bases are a match to TRBD2. V dropped 2 bases and J dropped 4; count of bases not matched to a gene: 6. This CDR3 has 15 amino acids. Germline V gives CDR1 SGHNT, CDR2 YYREEE (reference sequence). The CDR3 reads CASSFSSGPYNEQFF. CDR3 DNA: TGTGCCAGCAGCTTCTCTAGCGGCCCTTACAATGAGCAGTTCTTC.

The chain links TRBV30 to TRBJ1-2; D uncertain. Between the trimmed V and J ends, which lost 0 bases and 2 bases, there was a span of 7 bases. CDR1 and CDR2 (germline): GTSNPN, SVGIG (reference sequence). The CDR3 loop spans 13 amino acids. As DNA, the CDR3 is TGTGCCTGGAGTGTTACCAGAAACTATGGCTACACCTTC. It yields the protein CAWSVTRNYGYTF. The full variable domain, in which reference TRBV30 and TRBJ1-2 provide the parts outside the CDR3, is SQTIHQWPATLVQPVGSPLSLECTVEGTSNPNLYWYRQAAGRGLQLLFYSVGIGQISSEVPQNLSASRPQDRQFILSSKKLLLSDSGFYLCAWSVTRNYGYTFGSGTRLTVV.

This chain connects TRBV7-2 to TRBJ2-2, with TRBD1 matching over 7 bases. With V trimmed by 1 base and J by 6 bases, 5 bases remained unmatched. Germline V gene data show CDR1 as SGHTA and CDR2 as FQGNSA. The length of the CDR3 is 15 residues. The CDR3 is CASSLGGTVAGELFF. The CDR3 bases are TGTGCCAGCAGCTTAGGAGGGACAGTTGCCGGGGAGCTGTTTTTT.

The chain couples TRBV19 to TRBJ2-5; 7 bases match TRBD2. The DNA end is more similar to TRBJ2-7, so the J call may be wrong. This CDR3 is 16 amino acids long. Germline CDR1 and CDR2: LNHDA and SQIVND (reference sequence). The CDR3 nucleotides are TGTGCCAGTAGTATTCGGTCTAGCGGACCCGCCTACGAGCAGTACTTC. Translated, it gives CASSIRSSGPAYEQYF.

The rearrangement joins TRBV21-1 to TRBJ2-1; TRBD2, as called in the table, went unchecked against the DNA. TRBV21-1 is given as a pseudogene. This CDR3 is built from 18 residues. CDR3 in amino acids: CASSKVEVGGSSYNEQFF. CDR3 nucleotides: TGTGCCAGCAGCAAAGTGGAAGTGGGGGGGTCATCATACAATGAGCAGTTCTTC.

In this sample, this clone turned up a few times. The V call is TRBV6-5, the J call TRBJ2-7; 7 nucleotides agree with TRBD1. With 6 bases clipped from V and 3 bases from J, the junction kept 5 bases outside the gene matches. This CDR3 spans 13 amino acids. The germline gives CDR1 MNHEY, CDR2 SVGAGI. CDR3 loop: CASSRDSYYEQYF. Written as DNA, the CDR3 is TGTGCCAGCAGCCGGGACAGCTACTACGAGCAGTACTTC.